These 17 T cell receptor beta chains share one sample of origin, sequenced in a study of cytomegalovirus exposure and HLA in healthy donors. This PCR relied on a set of 60 Vbeta primers and 13 Jbeta primers. This table comes from immunoSEQ multiplex PCR, and its TCRdb copy is limited to in-frame clones, with some not included. The table has 90,000 or so clones, over 75% seen once. The sample was PBMCs. The origin of the receptors is a male donor in good health and CMV-seropositive.

CDR3 bases: TGTGCCAGCAGCCTGAGAGCGGGGAGCTCTGGGGCCAACGTCCTGACTTTC. As protein: CASSLRAGSSGANVLTF. The rearrangement uses TRBV7-2 and TRBJ2-6; the match to TRBD2 covers 7 bases. Germline V CDR1 and CDR2: SGHTA, FQGNSA. The trim removed 5 bases at V and 0 bases at J, leaving 7 bases unmatched. The CDR3 has 17 amino acids. The full variable domain, its missing parts supplied by reference TRBV7-2 and TRBJ2-6, is GAGVSQSPSNKVTEKGKDVELRCDPISGHTALYWYRQSLGQGLEFLIYFQGNSAPDKSGLPSDRFSAERTGGSVSTLTIQRTQQEDSAVYLCASSLRAGSSGANVLTFGAGSRLTVL.

V is TRBV29-1 and J is TRBJ2-4; TRBD2 matches at 11 bases. The CDR3 extends over 12 amino acids. V shed 6 bases and J 8 bases; nucleotides not matched to a gene: 3. Germline V CDR1 and CDR2: SQVTM, ANQGSEA. The CDR3: CSVYSGGDIQYF. In DNA, the CDR3 is TGCAGCGTATATAGCGGGGGGGACATTCAGTACTTC.

The chain employs TRBV10-3 and TRBJ2-1; D unclear. V lost 0 bases and J 1 base, leaving 10 bases between the germline ends. This CDR3 region has 16 residues. The germline V gene has CDR1 ENHRY and CDR2 SYGVKD. CDR3 DNA sequence: TGTGCCATCAGTGAGTCTCGGGTGGTTTCCTACAATGAGCAGTTCTTC. The encoded protein is CAISESRVVSYNEQFF.

This rearrangement joins TRBV20-1 to TRBJ2-1; 7 positions agree with TRBD1. There are 11 residues in the CDR3. Germline CDR1 reads DFQATT; CDR2 reads SNEGSKA (reference sequence). With 4 bases clipped from V and 12 bases from J, the junction kept 6 bases outside the gene matches. CDR3 DNA: TGCAGTGCTATTACAGGGGAAGGGCAGTTCTTC. It translates to CSAITGEGQFF.

The chain carries TRBV19 and TRBJ2-1, with D maybe TRBD2 (6 bases). The CDR3 is 14 amino acids. Germline V gene data show CDR1 as LNHDA and CDR2 as SQIVND (reference sequence). V lost 7 bases, J lost 0 bases, and 10 bases lay in between. The CDR3 loop is CASKAGSSYNEQFF. The CDR3 DNA reads TGTGCCAGTAAGGCGGGGAGCTCCTACAATGAGCAGTTCTTC.

V and J are TRBV10-2 and TRBJ1-1, with TRBD1 matching over 9 bases. The CDR3 consists of 16 residues. Looked up from germline, CDR1 is WSHSY and CDR2 is SAAADI. The V and J ends lost 4 bases and 6 bases, in that order; junction bases with no gene match: 12. DNA for the CDR3: TGCGCCAGCAGTGGGGGGACTACAGGGGGCGGCCCTGAAGCTTTCTTT. Its translation is CASSGGTTGGGPEAFF.

The rearrangement joins TRBV6-1 to TRBJ1-2; tentatively, D is TRBD1 (5 bases). Germline V gives CDR1 MNHNS, CDR2 SASEGT. The CDR3 runs 14 residues. Between the trimmed V and J ends, which lost 3 bases and 3 bases, there was a span of 11 bases. The CDR3, as DNA: TGTGCCAGCAGTGAGGTTCAGGGCCACTATGGCTACACCTTC. As protein: CASSEVQGHYGYTF.

The chain recombines TRBV25-1 with TRBJ2-7, with D possibly TRBD2 on 5 matching bases. Trimming took off 5 bases at V and 2 bases at J, with 10 bases between the two ends. In germline, CDR1 is MGHDK, CDR2 SYGVNS. The CDR3 loop spans 13 amino acids. CDR3 sequence reads: CASSPGVPYEQYF. In DNA, the CDR3 is TGTGCCAGCAGTCCCGGGGTTCCCTACGAGCAGTACTTC.

This chain joins TRBV19 and TRBJ1-2; the match to TRBD1 covers 10 bases. The CDR3 covers 14 residues. The germline gives CDR1 LNHDA, CDR2 SQIVND (reference sequence). V was clipped by 5 bases and J by 3 bases; unmatched bases: 3. The CDR3 DNA reads as TGTGCCAGTAGTTGGGGGACAGGGGACTATGGCTACACCTTC. Amino acid sequence: CASSWGTGDYGYTF.

The rearrangement uses TRBV7-2 and TRBJ1-1; D call uncertain. V was pared by 3 bases and J by 2 bases, with 19 bases between. Germline CDR1 SGHTA, CDR2 FQGNSA. This CDR3 is built from 17 residues. CDR3 DNA sequence: TGTGCCAGCAGCTTTATTATAGGCGAAGACACAAACACTGAAGCTTTCTTT. Translation gives CASSFIIGEDTNTEAFF.

This clone was observed a handful of times. The V and J genes are TRBV19 and TRBJ1-1, with a tentative D call TRBD1 (5 bases). With 5 bases removed from V and 7 bases from J, the gap between germline ends came to 14 bases. CDR1 and CDR2 (germline): LNHDA, SQIVND (reference sequence). The CDR3 has 13 residues. CDR3 sequence reads: CASSEDRFGEAFF. The CDR3 DNA is TGTGCCAGTAGTGAAGACAGATTTGGTGAAGCTTTCTTT.

The gene calls are TRBV28 and TRBJ1-1; D perhaps matches TRBD1 (5 bases). The germline V gene has CDR1 MDHEN and CDR2 SYDVKM. The CDR3 contains 15 residues. Trimming removed 4 bases from V and 4 bases from J, with 16 bases in between. CDR3 in amino acids: CASSSPPPGLTEAFF. As DNA, the CDR3 is TGTGCCAGCAGTTCGCCCCCGCCAGGGCTCACTGAAGCTTTCTTT.

This clone was counted between two and nine times. CDR3 nucleotides: TGTGCCAGCAGCTTGGGGTGGGACAGCTATGAGCAGTTCTTC. It yields the protein CASSLGWDSYEQFF. The rearrangement links TRBV5-4 to TRBJ2-1, with 7 bases identical to TRBD1. CDR3 length equals 14 residues. V dropped 0 bases and J dropped 8; count of bases not matched to a gene: 5. CDR1 SGHNT and CDR2 YYREEE come from the germline V gene (reference sequence). The full variable domain, its missing parts supplied by reference TRBV5-4 and TRBJ2-1, is ETGVTQSPTHLIKTRGQQVTLRCSSQSGHNTVSWYQQALGQGPQFIFQYYREEENGRGNFPPRFSGLQFPNYSSELNVNALELDDSALYLCASSLGWDSYEQFFGPGTRLTVL.

The chain links TRBV12-1 to TRBJ1-5; whether TRBD1, the table's D call, matches the DNA was not checked. TRBV12-1 is marked as a pseudogene. The CDR3 runs to 14 residues. In nucleotides, the CDR3 is TGTGCCAGCAGCTTTGGGCCCCGAAATCAGCCCCAGCATTTT. Amino acid sequence: CASSFGPRNQPQHF.

The chain links TRBV21-1 to TRBJ1-5; the D call of TRBD1 is as the table states it, not checked on the DNA. TRBV21-1 is labeled a pseudogene. CDR3 length equals 16 residues. CDR3 region: CASTNTDNHSNQPQHF. The CDR3 DNA is TGTGCCAGCACCAACACGGACAATCATAGCAATCAGCCCCAGCATTTT.

The chain couples TRBV5-1 to TRBJ2-7; 11 nucleotides agree with TRBD1. CDR1 SGHRS and CDR2 YFSETQ come from the germline V gene. V was pared by 3 bases and J by 0 bases, with 2 bases of the junction left unmatched. This CDR3 contains 15 residues. The CDR3 is CASSSGQGASYEQYF. Here the CDR3 DNA reads TGCGCCAGCAGCTCCGGACAGGGGGCCTCCTACGAGCAGTACTTC.

This chain links TRBV9 with TRBJ2-5, with 8 nucleotides matching TRBD2. V dropped 6 bases and J dropped 1; count of bases not matched to a gene: 8. The CDR3 runs to 15 residues. Germline loops: CDR1 SGDLS, CDR2 YYNGEE. CDR3 sequence reads: CASTRGAGVQETQYF. The CDR3 DNA is TGTGCCAGCACCCGAGGAGCGGGAGTCCAAGAGACCCAGTACTTC.